This T cell receptor beta chain emerged from a study of shared clonotypes between healthy human individuals. Study results and caveats: A generally larger estimated richness was seen in naive subsets than in memory subsets.

The CDR3 loop spans 15 amino acids. V was clipped by 3 bases and J by 3 bases, with 14 bases between them. Germline CDR1 SGHTA, CDR2 FQGNSA. A deep-level run was used for the assay. Repertoires were generated with immunoSEQ multiplex PCR, while TCRdb's copy carries only in-frame clones and drops some. The data contain a few million clones, roughly 92% of them singletons. Points on this clone: Its antigen is not known.

Each donor was a Caucasian adult residing in Nashville, Tennessee. This clonotype was obtained from a man younger than 35 in good health. Some clones in this sample may be carry-over from other donors' samples. The chain joins TRBV7-2 to TRBJ1-1, with D possibly being TRBD1 (6 bases). Sequencing was carried out using naive CD4+ T cells from PBMCs. Subset of the sample: CD45RA+ positively selected. The CDR3 sequence: CASSFDRLGDTEAFF. The CDR3 DNA is TGTGCCAGCAGCTTCGACAGGTTAGGGGACACTGAAGCTTTCTTT.